One sample yielded the 22 T cell receptor beta chains listed below, sequenced in a study of shared clonotypes between healthy human individuals. Repertoires were generated with immunoSEQ multiplex PCR, while TCRdb's copy carries only in-frame clones and drops some. In the table there are roughly 2,500,000 clones, under 95% of which are singletons. The material sequenced was naive CD4+ T cells from PBMCs. Subset noted: CD45RA+ positively selected. The receptors originated from a man aged 18 to 30 in good health. Some clones in this sample may be carry-over from other donors' samples.

The gene calls are TRBV30 and TRBJ1-5; 10 nucleotides match TRBD1. Germline CDR1 is GTSNPN and CDR2 is SVGIG (reference sequence). The CDR3 has 13 residues. Trimming took 5 bases from V and 7 from J; bases not matched to a gene: 5. The chain's CDR3 is CAWRGQGEQPQHF. CDR3 bases: TGTGCCTGGCGAGGACAGGGGGAACAGCCCCAGCATTTT.

The chain uses TRBV29-1 and TRBJ2-1; TRBD2 agrees at 10 bases. Germline loops: CDR1 SQVTM, CDR2 ANQGSEA. CDR3 length: 17 residues. J gave up 6 bases and V 4 bases, and 15 bases lay outside the gene matches. CDR3 loop: CSVAPRWASGSFNEQFF. Written as DNA, the CDR3 is TGCAGCGTTGCTCCTCGTTGGGCTAGCGGGAGTTTCAATGAGCAGTTCTTC.

J is TRBJ2-1 and V is TRBV9, with 7 bases that match TRBD1. Germline CDR1 and CDR2: SGDLS and YYNGEE. There are 16 residues in the CDR3. V lost 4 bases and J lost 0; bases outside the gene matches: 7. CDR3 bases: TGTGCCAGCAGCCCAAGGGGACAGAGCTCCTACAATGAGCAGTTCTTC. Its translation: CASSPRGQSSYNEQFF.

V gene TRBV11-2 combines with J gene TRBJ1-2; maybe TRBD1 (5 bases). The germline V gene encodes CDR1 SGHAT and CDR2 FQNNGV. This CDR3 comprises 16 residues. V was shortened by 1 base and J by 8 bases, with 20 bases between the two germline ends. In DNA form, the CDR3 reads TGTGCCAGCAGCTTAGGATCATGGGCCAGGGCAGAGGGCTACACCTTC. Its protein is CASSLGSWARAEGYTF.

This chain uses TRBV7-3 with TRBJ2-7; 10 bases match TRBD1. Germline V gene data show CDR1 as SGHTA and CDR2 as FQGTGA. V gave up 4 bases and J gave up 3 bases; unmatched junction bases: 6. The CDR3 runs to 15 residues. For the CDR3, the DNA is TGTGCCAGCAGCTCAGGACAGGGGGACCGCTACGAGCAGTACTTC. This translates into CASSSGQGDRYEQYF.

The V call is TRBV6-1, the J call TRBJ1-5; D remains ambiguous. The CDR3 spans 14 residues. Trimming cost V 7 bases and J 3 bases, with 13 bases left between them. The germline V gene has CDR1 MNHNS and CDR2 SASEGT. CDR3 DNA sequence: TGTGCCAGCAACGACAATCCGGACAATCAGCCCCAGCATTTT. Its translation: CASNDNPDNQPQHF.

The V and J genes are TRBV29-1 and TRBJ1-1; D unresolved. The V and J ends lost 7 bases and 1 base respectively, with 13 bases between them. Germline V CDR1 and CDR2: SQVTM, ANQGSEA. The CDR3 totals 13 residues. The CDR3 sequence: CSASRPGNTEAFF. The CDR3 region has the DNA TGCAGCGCCAGTCGGCCGGGGAACACTGAAGCTTTCTTT. The full variable domain, its missing parts supplied by reference TRBV29-1 and TRBJ1-1, is SAVISQKPSRDICQRGTSLTIQCQVDSQVTMMFWYRQQPGQSLTLIATANQGSEATYESGFVIDKFPISRPNLTFSTLTVSNMSPEDSSIYLCSASRPGNTEAFFGQGTRLTVV.

V gene TRBV14 combines with J gene TRBJ1-1; possibly TRBD1 for D (6 bases). V was pared by 0 bases and J by 7 bases, with 9 bases between. The germline V gene encodes CDR1 SGHDN and CDR2 FVKESK. This CDR3 is 13 amino acids long. As DNA, the CDR3 is TGTGCCAGCAGCCAAGATAGGGGGTTTGAAGCTTTCTTT. The encoded protein is CASSQDRGFEAFF.

The V call is TRBV28, the J call TRBJ2-1; 9 bases are a match to TRBD2. Per germline, CDR1 MDHEN and CDR2 SYDVKM. The trim removed 5 bases at V and 8 bases at J, leaving 16 bases unmatched. This CDR3 is 17 amino acids long. This CDR3 is CASSNPTGAGGPDEQFF. The CDR3 DNA reads TGTGCCAGCAGTAACCCTACCGGGGCGGGAGGGCCGGATGAGCAGTTCTTC. The variable domain in full, completed from reference TRBV28 and TRBJ2-1, reads DVKVTQSSRYLVKRTGEKVFLECVQDMDHENMFWYRQDPGLGLRLIYFSYDVKMKEKGDIPEGYSVSREKKERFSLILESASTNQTSMYLCASSNPTGAGGPDEQFFGPGTRLTVL.

The chain uses TRBV2 and TRBJ2-7; D assignment may be TRBD1 or TRBD2 (6 bases each). Germline CDR1 reads SNHLY; CDR2 reads FYNNEI. The germline V and J ends were trimmed by 11 bases and 2 bases, with 10 bases remaining between them. CDR3 length equals 11 residues. CDR3 coding DNA: TGTGCCGAGGGGGGACCCTACGAGCAGTACTTC. This codes for CAEGGPYEQYF.

The chain is built from TRBV19 and TRBJ1-2; the D is unclear. The CDR3 runs to 13 residues. Trimming shortened V by 5 bases and J by 4 bases, and 11 bases separated the two germline ends. From germline, CDR1 is LNHDA and CDR2 SQIVND (reference sequence). CDR3: CASSPDTVYGYTF. As DNA, the CDR3 is TGTGCCAGTAGTCCCGACACAGTCTATGGCTACACCTTC.

This sequence joins TRBV27 and TRBJ2-3, with D possibly called TRBD1 or TRBD2 (5 bases each). Germline-derived CDR1 and CDR2 are MNHEY and SMNVEV (reference sequence). This CDR3 contains 15 residues. V was shortened by 7 bases and J by 2 bases, with 16 bases between the two germline ends. The CDR3 is CASTSPGAPTDTQYF. In DNA form, the CDR3 reads TGTGCCAGCACATCCCCCGGGGCGCCCACAGATACGCAGTATTTT.

The V call is TRBV19, the J call TRBJ2-7; no reliable D call. Per the germline V gene, CDR1 is LNHDA and CDR2 is SQIVND (reference sequence). Trimming removed 7 bases at V and 3 bases at J, with 16 bases between. The CDR3 is 14 residues long. The DNA of the CDR3 is TGTGCCAGTAACCCATCCGCGACAAGCTACGAGCAGTACTTC. Amino acid sequence: CASNPSATSYEQYF.

V gene TRBV7-9 combines with J gene TRBJ1-3; D ambiguous. CDR3 length: 15 residues. Germline V gene data show CDR1 as SEHNR and CDR2 as FQNEAQ (reference sequence). The V gene lost 5 bases and the J gene lost 0 bases, with 11 bases spanning the gap. The CDR3 bases are TGTGCCAGCAGCAGCGCCCCGACCTCTGGAAACACCATATATTTT. Translated, it gives CASSSAPTSGNTIYF.

This chain uses TRBV5-1 with TRBJ2-7, with TRBD2 matching 7 bases. Germline assignment: CDR1 SGHRS and CDR2 YFSETQ. The CDR3 length is 14 residues. V lost 4 bases, J lost 5 bases, and 9 bases stayed unmatched. CDR3: CASSQRDGGNEQYF. The CDR3 nucleotides are TGCGCCAGCAGCCAACGGGACGGGGGGAACGAGCAGTACTTC.

The rearrangement links TRBV15 to TRBJ1-4, with D perhaps matching TRBD1 (5 bases). The V end lost 0 bases, the J end lost 7 bases, and 12 bases lay between the germline ends. The CDR3 length is 15 residues. Germline V gives CDR1 LNHNV, CDR2 YYDKDF (reference sequence). CDR3 DNA sequence: TGTGCCACCAGCAGAGAAGGCAGGGTGGGTGAAAAACTGTTTTTT. Amino acids: CATSREGRVGEKLFF. Looking up the rest from reference TRBV15 and TRBJ1-4 gives the full variable domain: DAMVIQNPRYQVTQFGKPVTLSCSQTLNHNVMYWYQQKSSQAPKLLFHYYDKDFNNEADTPDNFQSRRPNTSFCFLDIRSPGLGDTAMYLCATSREGRVGEKLFFGSGTQLSVL.

CDR3 sequence (DNA): TGTGCCAGCAGCTTCCCCGGGAGGAGCGCGAGCTCCTACAATGAGCAGTTCTTC. Residues: CASSFPGRSASSYNEQFF. The chain combines TRBV7-9 with TRBJ2-1; TRBD2 matches at 7 bases. This CDR3 comprises 18 residues. Germline CDR1 reads SEHNR; CDR2 reads FQNEAQ (reference sequence). V shed 3 bases and J 0 bases; nucleotides not matched to a gene: 11.

The genes are TRBV28 and TRBJ1-2; 7 nucleotides align to TRBD1. The junction had 11 bases not matched to a gene; V was cut back by 7 bases and J by 6 bases. This CDR3 has 14 amino acids. Germline V lookup: CDR1 MDHEN, CDR2 SYDVKM. CDR3 residues: CASTPSDRNDGYTF. CDR3 sequence (DNA): TGTGCCAGCACCCCCTCGGACAGGAATGATGGCTACACCTTC.

V gene TRBV6-1 combines with J gene TRBJ1-4, with D unclear. Germline V CDR1 and CDR2: MNHNS, SASEGT. The length of the CDR3 is 11 residues. The V gene lost 7 bases and the J gene lost 10 bases, with 10 bases spanning the gap. CDR3 amino acids: CASTSEGKLFF. DNA of the CDR3: TGTGCCAGCACCTCCGAAGGAAAACTGTTTTTT.

The J gene is TRBJ1-2, the V gene TRBV2; D might be TRBD1 (6 bases). Trimming shortened V by 3 bases and J by 8 bases, and 19 bases separated the two germline ends. The CDR3 is 15 amino acids. The germline V gene encodes CDR1 SNHLY and CDR2 FYNNEI. CDR3 bases: TGTGCCAGCAGTGACGAGGGCAGGGGAGAGGAAGGCTACACCTTC. Translating it yields CASSDEGRGEEGYTF.

About this clone itself: Other DNA sequences in this sample translate to the same CDR3. The chain recombines TRBV7-2 with TRBJ2-2, with D possibly called TRBD1 or TRBD2 (6 bases each). This CDR3 has 15 amino acids. Per germline, CDR1 SGHTA and CDR2 FQGNSA. Trimming pared 5 bases from V and 1 base from J, leaving 11 bases between. CDR3 in DNA: TGTGCCAGCAGCCGGGGGCGGGAGAACACCGGGGAGCTGTTTTTT. Protein product: CASSRGRENTGELFF.

This chain joins TRBV5-4 and TRBJ2-1; D call uncertain. This CDR3 has 14 residues. V was trimmed by 4 bases and J by 2 bases, leaving 10 bases between them. The germline CDR1 and CDR2 sequences are SGHNT and YYREEE (reference sequence). Here the CDR3 DNA reads TGTGCCAGCAGCCCTCCCCGGGCCTACAATGAGCAGTTCTTC. Protein product: CASSPPRAYNEQFF. The variable domain in full, with the rest retrieved from reference TRBV5-4 and TRBJ2-1, is ETGVTQSPTHLIKTRGQQVTLRCSSQSGHNTVSWYQQALGQGPQFIFQYYREEENGRGNFPPRFSGLQFPNYSSELNVNALELDDSALYLCASSPPRAYNEQFFGPGTRLTVL.